A single sample gave rise to the 26 T cell receptor beta chains below, sequenced in a study of blood T cell repertoires in COVID-19. Sequencing was performed with immunoSEQ multiplex PCR; in TCRdb, only in-frame clones are kept and a portion is missing. The table records about 270,000 clones, 86% of them present only once. The source material was peripheral blood. These receptors were collected from an elderly woman with COVID-19, enrolled during active disease.

This clone was found a few times. The CDR3: CASSRRTDQETQYF. In DNA form, the CDR3 reads TGTGCCAGCAGCCGCCGGACAGACCAAGAGACCCAGTACTTC. The J gene is TRBJ2-5, the V gene TRBV7-9; D is perhaps TRBD1 (6 bases). CDR1 and CDR2 from the germline V gene are SEHNR and FQNEAQ (reference sequence). This CDR3 comprises 14 residues. Trimming stripped 5 bases from V and 0 bases from J, with 10 bases between.

V gene TRBV2 combines with J gene TRBJ2-5; 9 bases match TRBD2. Unmatched junction bases numbered 10, after V lost 5 bases and J lost 3 bases. In germline, CDR1 is SNHLY, CDR2 FYNNEI. This CDR3 is built from 16 residues. The CDR3 DNA reads TGTGCCAGCAGTTTAAATAGCGGGGGTCCCAAAGAGACCCAGTACTTC. The encoded protein is CASSLNSGGPKETQYF.

This clone was found once. The chain has TRBV5-1 and TRBJ1-4; unclear D gene. Trimming cost V 4 bases and J 0 bases, with 10 bases left between them. CDR1 is SGHRS and CDR2 is YFSETQ in the germline V gene. The CDR3 runs to 15 residues. As DNA, the CDR3 is TGCGCCAGCAGCCCGGTCGGGGCAACTAATGAAAAACTGTTTTTT. Amino acid sequence: CASSPVGATNEKLFF.

The chain recombines TRBV5-6 with TRBJ1-5, with D possibly matching TRBD1 (6 bases). The CDR3 is made up of 14 amino acids. Trimming cost V 4 bases and J 4 bases, with 12 bases left between them. Germline lookup yields CDR1 SGHDT and CDR2 YYEEEE. The CDR3 region is CASSRTGLNQPQHF. The CDR3 DNA is TGTGCCAGCAGCCGCACAGGGTTGAATCAGCCCCAGCATTTT.

This clone was seen only once. The rearrangement links TRBV6-5 to TRBJ1-1; tentative D call: TRBD1 (6 bases). CDR1 MNHEY and CDR2 SVGAGI come from the germline V gene. The CDR3 covers 16 residues. V was clipped by 0 bases and J by 4 bases, with 15 bases between them. The CDR3 region has the DNA TGTGCCAGCAGTTACTCGCCTCAGGGGCAGGGCACTGAAGCTTTCTTT. It codes for CASSYSPQGQGTEAFF.

The chain links TRBV4-3 to TRBJ1-4, with 8 positions matching TRBD1. The CDR3 totals 14 residues. After removal of 1 base from V and 6 bases from J, the junction contained 1 base not matched to a gene. Germline assignment: CDR1 LGHNA and CDR2 YSLEER. CDR3 loop: CASSQGQGYEKLFF. The CDR3 DNA is TGCGCCAGCAGCCAAGGACAGGGGTATGAAAAACTGTTTTTT.

The count of this clone is one. This sequence joins TRBV29-1 and TRBJ2-2; 8 nucleotides line up with TRBD1. Germline CDR1 and CDR2: SQVTM and ANQGSEA. The CDR3 loop spans 15 amino acids. Trimming took 6 bases from V and 5 from J; bases not matched to a gene: 11. The CDR3 DNA sequence: TGCAGCGTATCTAGAGGGACAGGAGGTACCGGGGAGCTGTTTTTT. This gives the protein CSVSRGTGGTGELFF.

This chain links TRBV7-2 with TRBJ1-4; TRBD1 might be the D (5 bases). CDR3 length: 14 amino acids. Trimming removed 5 bases at V and 7 bases at J, with 14 bases between. Germline V lookup: CDR1 SGHTA, CDR2 FQGNSA. CDR3 DNA sequence: TGTGCCAGCAGCCCCCAGGGAAATGCTGAAAAACTGTTTTTT. This codes for CASSPQGNAEKLFF.

The chain recombines TRBV7-2 with TRBJ1-3; D is unclear. This CDR3 is 11 amino acids long. Trimming took 5 bases from V and 4 from J, leaving 3 bases between them. CDR1 is SGHTA, CDR2 FQGNSA, per germline. In DNA, the CDR3 is TGTGCCAGCAGCACAGGAAACACCATATATTTT. Its translation: CASSTGNTIYF.

The rearrangement uses TRBV28 and TRBJ2-1, with D maybe TRBD2 (7 bases). Germline lookup yields CDR1 MDHEN and CDR2 SYDVKM. The CDR3 covers 15 residues. V lost 6 bases to trimming and J lost 4 bases, with 16 bases between them. The CDR3 sequence is CASRAGGGGYNEQFF. CDR3 sequence (DNA): TGTGCCAGCAGAGCCGGGGGAGGGGGGTACAATGAGCAGTTCTTC.

This clone was counted a single time. This chain uses TRBV28 with TRBJ2-7; D possibly corresponds to TRBD2 (6 bases). Germline-derived CDR1 and CDR2 are MDHEN and SYDVKM. The ends were cut back, 5 bases at V and 0 bases at J, with 17 bases in the middle. The CDR3 totals 16 residues. CDR3 coding DNA: TGTGCCAGCAGTCCGGCGGGGTCTATAAACTCCTACGAGCAGTACTTC. This gives the protein CASSPAGSINSYEQYF. Full variable domain (missing parts from reference TRBV28 and TRBJ2-7): DVKVTQSSRYLVKRTGEKVFLECVQDMDHENMFWYRQDPGLGLRLIYFSYDVKMKEKGDIPEGYSVSREKKERFSLILESASTNQTSMYLCASSPAGSINSYEQYFGPGTRLTVT.

This clone was counted between two and nine times. The chain recombines TRBV20-1 with TRBJ1-1; TRBD1 might be the D (5 bases). CDR1 and CDR2 (germline): DFQATT, SNEGSKA (reference sequence). The CDR3 contains 11 residues. V lost 7 bases to trimming and J lost 0 bases, with 6 bases between them. This chain's CDR3 is CSEGMNTEAFF. CDR3 DNA sequence: TGCAGTGAGGGGATGAACACTGAAGCTTTCTTT.

V and J are TRBV5-1 and TRBJ2-7; 9 bases are shared with TRBD1. Trimming at V came to 5 bases and at J to 4 bases, leaving 10 bases not matched to a gene. Germline assignment: CDR1 SGHRS and CDR2 YFSETQ. CDR3 size: 15 residues. The CDR3 protein is CASSDLPGQGYEQYF. Here the CDR3 DNA reads TGCGCCAGCAGTGATTTGCCGGGACAGGGTTACGAGCAGTACTTC.

The V gene is TRBV7-2, the J gene TRBJ1-1, with 7 bases identical to TRBD1. CDR1 SGHTA and CDR2 FQGNSA come from the germline V gene. With 7 bases clipped from V and 0 bases from J, the junction kept 11 bases outside the gene matches. The CDR3 sequence is 16 residues long. The CDR3 sequence: CASTPDARGMNTEAFF. The CDR3, as DNA: TGTGCCAGCACACCAGATGCCAGGGGGATGAACACTGAAGCTTTCTTT.

This chain links TRBV28 with TRBJ1-4; a possible D gene is TRBD1 (6 bases). The CDR3 sequence is 15 residues long. The germline V gene has CDR1 MDHEN and CDR2 SYDVKM. V gave up 7 bases and J gave up 7 bases, with 19 bases separating them. The CDR3 here is CASKLSGGHGEKLFF. The DNA of the CDR3 is TGTGCCAGCAAGTTGAGCGGGGGGCATGGTGAAAAACTGTTTTTT.

This clone was recorded once. The V call is TRBV14, the J call TRBJ2-4, with D perhaps matching TRBD1 (7 bases). The germline CDR1 and CDR2 sequences are SGHDN and FVKESK. Trimming removed 0 bases from V and 1 base from J, with 19 bases in between. This CDR3 contains 19 residues. CDR3 region: CASSQDKRGRDIAKNIQYF. The CDR3 nucleotides are TGTGCCAGCAGCCAAGATAAAAGGGGGCGGGATATTGCCAAAAACATTCAGTACTTC.

A single count supports this clone. The chain employs TRBV30 and TRBJ1-6, with D unresolved. There are 16 residues in the CDR3. Germline assignment: CDR1 GTSNPN and CDR2 SVGIG (reference sequence). The CDR3: CAMVRGSGSYNSPLHF. The CDR3 DNA reads TGTGCAATGGTCCGTGGGAGTGGCTCCTATAATTCACCCCTCCACTTT.

The chain recombines TRBV7-9 with TRBJ1-1, with a weak D call TRBD1 (6 bases). CDR1 is SEHNR and CDR2 is FQNEAQ in the germline V gene (reference sequence). This CDR3 is built from 14 residues. V dropped 3 bases and J dropped 1 base, with 9 bases sitting between them. The DNA of the CDR3 is TGTGCCAGCAGCTTGGGGGCAGGGAACACTGAAGCTTTCTTT. Residues: CASSLGAGNTEAFF.

The chain couples TRBV23-1 to TRBJ2-7, with 12 nucleotides matching TRBD1. TRBV23-1 is treated as an ORF (open reading frame) with a function not yet certain. V lost 2 bases and J lost 2; bases outside the gene matches: 7. The CDR3 is 17 residues long. The CDR3 bases are TGCGCCAGCAGTCAACCGGGACAGGGGGCGTCAACCTACGAGCAGTACTTC. Translated: CASSQPGQGASTYEQYF.

V is TRBV18 and J is TRBJ2-3; TRBD2 agrees at 8 bases. The CDR3 covers 15 residues. Trimming removed 2 bases from V and 4 bases from J; junction bases left unmatched: 5. CDR1 is KGHSH, CDR2 LQKENI, per germline. The CDR3 bases are TGTGCCAGCTCACCAACTAGCGGAGTAGCAGATACGCAGTATTTT. It specifies CASSPTSGVADTQYF.

The gene calls are TRBV4-2 and TRBJ1-5, with 12 bases identical to TRBD1. The CDR3 runs 19 residues. The V gene's germline CDR1 is LGHNA and CDR2 YNFKEQ. After removal of 3 bases from V and 4 bases from J, the junction contained 13 bases not matched to a gene. The CDR3 region has the DNA TGTGCCAGCAGCCATGCTCCCGGGACAGGGGGCTCGGGGAATCAGCCCCAGCATTTT. It translates to CASSHAPGTGGSGNQPQHF.

This clone showed up just a few times. This chain connects TRBV2 to TRBJ1-4; tentative D call: TRBD1 (5 bases). Germline values: CDR1 SNHLY, CDR2 FYNNEI. The CDR3 consists of 15 residues. V lost 5 bases and J 6 bases, leaving 16 bases between the germline ends. CDR3 nucleotides: TGTGCCAGCAGTCTAGGAGGGGCTCGACATGAAAAACTGTTTTTT. This translates into CASSLGGARHEKLFF.

This chain links TRBV3-1 (or the pseudogene TRBV3-2) with TRBJ2-3; D remains unclear. This CDR3 has 16 residues. Germline V gene data show CDR1 as LGHDT and CDR2 as YNNKEL (reference sequence). The germline V and J ends were trimmed by 0 bases and 5 bases, with 15 bases remaining between them. CDR3 loop: CASSQDGSLGQDTQYF. CDR3 sequence (DNA): TGTGCCAGCAGCCAAGATGGCAGCTTGGGCCAAGATACGCAGTATTTT.

This chain connects TRBV28 to TRBJ1-2; TRBD1 is a possible D gene (5 bases). There are 16 residues in the CDR3. Germline V CDR1 and CDR2: MDHEN, SYDVKM. Trimming took 6 bases from V and 5 from J, leaving 22 bases between them. In nucleotides, the CDR3 is TGTGCCAGCAGGATTGCGAGCGGGGCGGCGGAGTATGGCTACACCTTC. It yields the protein CASRIASGAAEYGYTF.

The chain employs TRBV18 and TRBJ1-3; the D gene is possibly TRBD1 (6 bases). The germline V gene has CDR1 KGHSH and CDR2 LQKENI. V gave up 1 base and J gave up 3 bases, with 7 bases separating them. This CDR3 is 14 amino acids long. CDR3 residues: CASSPQGDGNTIYF. CDR3 bases: TGTGCCAGCTCACCACAGGGGGATGGAAACACCATATATTTT.

Comment on this clone: Other DNA sequences from this sample encode an identical CDR3 as well. The chain couples TRBV3-1 (or the pseudogene TRBV3-2) to TRBJ2-7; 7 nucleotides agree with TRBD1. Unmatched junction bases numbered 5, after V lost 1 base and J lost 2 bases. The germline V gene has CDR1 LGHDT and CDR2 YNNKEL (reference sequence). The CDR3 spans 15 residues. The CDR3 nucleotides are TGTGCCAGCAGCCAAGGGACAGGACAGACCTACGAGCAGTACTTC. Protein product: CASSQGTGQTYEQYF.